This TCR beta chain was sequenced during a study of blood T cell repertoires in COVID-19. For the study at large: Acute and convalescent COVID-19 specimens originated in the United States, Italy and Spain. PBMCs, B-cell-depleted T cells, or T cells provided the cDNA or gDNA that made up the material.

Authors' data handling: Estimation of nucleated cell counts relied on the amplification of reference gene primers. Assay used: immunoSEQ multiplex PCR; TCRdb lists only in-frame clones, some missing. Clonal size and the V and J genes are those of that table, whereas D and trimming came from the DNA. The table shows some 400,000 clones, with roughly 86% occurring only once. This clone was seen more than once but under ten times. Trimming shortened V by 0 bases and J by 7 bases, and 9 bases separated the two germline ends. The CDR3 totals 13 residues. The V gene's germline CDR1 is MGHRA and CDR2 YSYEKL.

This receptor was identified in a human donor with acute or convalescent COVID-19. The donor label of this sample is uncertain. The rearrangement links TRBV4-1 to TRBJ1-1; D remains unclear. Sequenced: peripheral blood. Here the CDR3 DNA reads TGCGCCAGCAGCCAAGATCCCAGGTATGAAGCTTTCTTT. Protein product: CASSQDPRYEAFF.